A few counts support the clone carrying this T cell receptor beta chain. These data belong to a study of blood T cell repertoires in COVID-19. About the research overall: Donors in the United States, Italy and Spain gave samples during acute or convalescent COVID-19. Nucleic acid was either cDNA or gDNA, and it came from T cells, B-cell-depleted T cells, or PBMCs.

In the original processing: It was from reference gene primer amplification that nucleated cell counts were estimated. Profiled with immunoSEQ multiplex PCR; TCRdb holds only in-frame clones, not every one. The V and J calls and clone size are taken from that table; D and trimming were inferred from the DNA. The sample consists of about 98,000 clones, about 80% of them appearing once. The germline V and J ends were trimmed by 4 bases and 2 bases, with 12 bases remaining between them. There are 14 residues in the CDR3. Germline CDR1 is MNHEY and CDR2 is SVGAGI. J is TRBJ2-7 and V is TRBV6-5; D perhaps matches TRBD1 (5 bases). This TCR was recovered from a man aged 70-80 years with acute or convalescent COVID-19. Sequenced sample: peripheral blood. The CDR3 DNA reads as TGTGCCAGCAGTTCCCAGGGCCGGACCTACGAGCAGTACTTC. Its translation: CASSSQGRTYEQYF.